One T cell receptor (beta chain) is described in this entry. Deletions cut 4 bases from V and 7 bases from J, with 21 bases between. The CDR3 is made up of 16 amino acids. Germline V gene lookup returns CDR1 SGDLS and CDR2 YYNGEE. These data belong to a study of blood T cell repertoires in COVID-19. The wider study: The United States, Italy and Spain provided the acute and convalescent COVID-19 samples. From T cells, B-cell-depleted T cells, or PBMCs came the material, which was cDNA or gDNA.

The authors' processing: Scientists estimated how many nucleated cells there were by amplifying reference gene primers. Profiling relied on immunoSEQ multiplex PCR, and the TCRdb table lists in-frame clones only, not all of them. V and J calls and clone size are copied from that table; D and trimming were computed from the DNA. This repertoire shows about 46,000 clones, approximately 80% found once; its top ten account for approximately 10%. The chain employs TRBV9 and TRBJ2-1; tentatively, D is TRBD2 (7 bases). Sequenced material: peripheral blood. This receptor was taken from a man in his 60s with acute or convalescent COVID-19. Here the CDR3 DNA reads TGTGCCAGCAGCCACACCTTCGCGGGGGCGGGTAATGAGCAGTTCTTC. Its translation is CASSHTFAGAGNEQFF. Combining the CDR3 with reference TRBV9 and TRBJ2-1 gives the whole variable domain DSGVTQTPKHLITATGQRVTLRCSPRSGDLSVYWYQQSLDQGLQFLIQYYNGEERAKGNILERFSAQQFPDLHSELNLSSLELGDSALYFCASSHTFAGAGNEQFFGPGTRLTVL.